The T cell receptor (beta chain) under discussion was sequenced for a study of response to subunit inactivated influenza vaccine. Findings and caveats of the study: Authors suggested each seasonal influenza vaccination recruits few new T cells.

This CDR3 is 14 amino acids long. Germline loops: CDR1 MDHEN, CDR2 SYDVKM. The V segment lost 3 bases and the J segment 9 bases; nucleotides outside the gene matches: 6. TCRdb re-derived calls from the RT-PCR reads in MiXCR, one entry per CDR3 protein. Counted here are about 650,000 distinct CDR3 sequences, around a sixth occurring once; the ten biggest clones make up more than 9%. This clonotype was observed many times. Its cognate antigen is unknown. This sequence joins TRBV28 and TRBJ2-1; TRBD1 agrees at 9 bases. Sequencing used PBMCs from blood, obtained roughly 12 days after vaccination. This receptor was identified in a man between 50 and 59 years old who received an inactivated influenza vaccine. The CDR3 sequence: CASSLGQGLGEQFF. The CDR3 region has the DNA TGTGCCAGCAGTTTGGGACAGGGCCTCGGTGAGCAGTTCTTC. Using reference TRBV28 and TRBJ2-1 for the parts outside the CDR3, the full variable domain is DVKVTQSSRYLVKRTGEKVFLECVQDMDHENMFWYRQDPGLGLRLIYFSYDVKMKEKGDIPEGYSVSREKKERFSLILESASTNQTSMYLCASSLGQGLGEQFFGPGTRLTVL.